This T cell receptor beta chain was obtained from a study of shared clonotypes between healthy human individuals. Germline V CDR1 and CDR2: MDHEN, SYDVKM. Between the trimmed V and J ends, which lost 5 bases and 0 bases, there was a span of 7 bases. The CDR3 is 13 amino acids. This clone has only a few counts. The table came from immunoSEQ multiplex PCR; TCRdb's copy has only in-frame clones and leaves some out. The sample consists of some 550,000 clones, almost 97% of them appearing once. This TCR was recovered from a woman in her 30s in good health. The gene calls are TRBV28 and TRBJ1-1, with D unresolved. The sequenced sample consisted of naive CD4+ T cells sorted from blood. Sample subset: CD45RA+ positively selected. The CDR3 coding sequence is TGTGCCAGCAGTGCTCATGTGAACACTGAAGCTTTCTTT. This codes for CASSAHVNTEAFF.